The source of this T cell receptor (beta chain) is a study of human T cells and chemical hapten exposure. The CDR3 consists of 15 residues. V was pared by 2 bases and J by 3 bases, with 11 bases between. CDR1 and CDR2 from the germline V gene are LNHDA and SQIVND (reference sequence). Described time point: patch test 2, 6 weeks after DPC sensitization. Stated treatment: therapeutic diphenylcyclopropenone sensitization with weekly scalp DPC. Samples of blood were obtained prior to the application of each patch test. Individual cDNA molecules had unique molecular identifiers attached to them by the library. TCRdb reanalysed the RACE reads using MiXCR and keeps one entry per CDR3 protein. The table shows about 400,000 distinct CDR3 sequences, with around 6% occurring only once.

This TCR came from a woman between 18 and 29 years old with alopecia areata. Some clones in this sample may be carry-over from other donors' samples. The sequencing here drew on whole blood, taken in connection with sensitization to the hapten diphenylcyclopropenone (DPC). This chain connects TRBV19 to TRBJ1-5, with D possibly matching TRBD1 (6 bases). The CDR3 sequence: CASSIPTGFNQPQHF. CDR3 DNA: TGTGCCAGTAGTATACCGACAGGATTCAATCAGCCCCAGCATTTT. Full variable domain (remainder filled in from reference TRBV19 and TRBJ1-5): DGGITQSPKYLFRKEGQNVTLSCEQNLNHDAMYWYRQDPGQGLRLIYYSQIVNDFQKGDIAEGYSVSREKKESFPLTVTSAQKNPTAFYLCASSIPTGFNQPQHFGDGTRLSIL.